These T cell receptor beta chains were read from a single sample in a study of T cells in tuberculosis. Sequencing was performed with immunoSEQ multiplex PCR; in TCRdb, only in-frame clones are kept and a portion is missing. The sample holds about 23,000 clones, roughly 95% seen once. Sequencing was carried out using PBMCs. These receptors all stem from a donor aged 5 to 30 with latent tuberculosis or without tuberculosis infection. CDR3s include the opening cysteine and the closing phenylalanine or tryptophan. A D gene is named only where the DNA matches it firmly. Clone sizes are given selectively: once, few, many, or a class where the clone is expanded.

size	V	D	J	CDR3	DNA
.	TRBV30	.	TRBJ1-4	CAWTDNLGEKLFF	TGTGCCTGGACGGACAATTTAGGGGAAAAACTGTTTTTT
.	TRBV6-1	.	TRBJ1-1	CASVEGVTEAFF	TGTGCCAGCGTGGAGGGTGTAACTGAAGCTTTCTTT
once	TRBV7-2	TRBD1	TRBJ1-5	CASSPRTGSQPQHF	TGTGCCAGCAGCCCCAGGACAGGGTCACAGCCCCAGCATTTT
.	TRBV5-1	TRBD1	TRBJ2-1	CASSLGDRDYNEQFF	TGCGCCAGCAGCTTAGGGGACAGGGACTACAATGAGCAGTTCTTC
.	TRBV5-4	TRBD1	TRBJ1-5	CASSLAPGTGNQPQHF	TGTGCCAGCAGCTTGGCTCCCGGGACAGGCAATCAGCCCCAGCATTTT
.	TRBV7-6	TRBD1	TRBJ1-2	CASSGTGGYYGYTF	TGTGCCAGCAGCGGGACAGGGGGCTACTATGGCTACACCTTC
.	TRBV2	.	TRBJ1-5	CASSEQSPHQPQHF	TGTGCCAGCAGTGAACAGTCGCCGCATCAGCCCCAGCATTTT
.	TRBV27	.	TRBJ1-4	CASSRAGSRREKLFF	TGTGCCAGCAGCCGCGCCGGGAGCCGGAGGGAAAAACTGTTTTTT
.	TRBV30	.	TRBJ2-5	CAWSMLASQETQYF	TGTGCCTGGAGTATGCTAGCGAGCCAAGAGACCCAGTACTTC
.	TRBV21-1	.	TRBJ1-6	CASSKFTTAYNSPLHF	TGTGCCAGCAGCAAATTTACGACAGCGTATAATTCACCCCTCCACTTT
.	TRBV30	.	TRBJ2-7	CACLEQGNEQYF	TGTGCCTGCCTAGAACAGGGAAACGAGCAGTACTTC
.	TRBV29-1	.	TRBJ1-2	CSALNRIHGYTF	TGCAGCGCATTAAACAGAATCCATGGCTACACCTTC
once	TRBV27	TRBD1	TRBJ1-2	CASSLLEGAGYTF	TGTGCCAGCAGTTTATTAGAGGGGGCTGGCTACACCTTC
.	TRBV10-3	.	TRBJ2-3	CATGTSTDTQYF	TGTGCCACCGGGACTAGCACAGATACGCAGTATTTT
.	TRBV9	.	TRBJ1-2	CASSVQYGYTF	TGTGCCAGCAGCGTACAATATGGCTACACCTTC
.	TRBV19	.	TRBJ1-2	CASSPTAGASGYGYTF	TGTGCCAGTAGTCCTACGGCGGGGGCTTCGGGCTATGGCTACACCTTC
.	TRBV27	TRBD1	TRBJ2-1	CASSLETGTYNEQFF	TGTGCCAGCAGTTTAGAGACAGGGACCTACAATGAGCAGTTCTTC
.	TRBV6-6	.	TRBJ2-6	CASSLLSGANVLTF	TGTGCCAGCAGTTTATTATCTGGGGCCAACGTCCTGACTTTC
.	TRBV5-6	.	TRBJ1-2	CASSSPSRANYGYTF	TGTGCCAGCAGCTCCCCTTCCAGGGCTAACTATGGCTACACCTTC
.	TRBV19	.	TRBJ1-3	CASSIRGSGNTIYF	TGTGCCAGTAGTATCAGGGGCTCTGGAAACACCATATATTTT
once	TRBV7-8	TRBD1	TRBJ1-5	CASSYHRGAGNQPQHF	TGTGCCAGCAGCTACCACAGGGGTGCGGGCAATCAGCCCCAGCATTTT
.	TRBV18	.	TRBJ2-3	CASSPEDTQYF	TGTGCCAGCTCACCTGAGGATACGCAGTATTTT
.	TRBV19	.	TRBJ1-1	CASSIDRNTEAFF	TGTGCCAGTAGTATAGACCGGAACACTGAAGCTTTCTTT
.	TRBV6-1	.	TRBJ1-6	CANSEFRTQLHF	TGTGCCAACAGTGAATTTAGGACACAGCTCCACTTT
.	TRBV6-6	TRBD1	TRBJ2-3	CASSGTETDTQYF	TGTGCCAGCAGTGGGACAGAAACAGATACGCAGTATTTT
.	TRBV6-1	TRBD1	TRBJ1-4	CASSDQGQGSNEKLFF	TGTGCCAGCAGTGACCAAGGACAGGGTTCTAATGAAAAACTGTTTTTT
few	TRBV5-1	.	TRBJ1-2	CASSLVGDGYTF	TGCGCCAGCAGCTTGGTAGGGGATGGCTACACCTTC
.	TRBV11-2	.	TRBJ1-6	CASSFQGLTSSYNSPLHF	TGTGCCAGCAGCTTCCAAGGTCTTACTAGCTCCTATAATTCACCCCTCCACTTT
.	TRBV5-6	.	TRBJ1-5	CASSLGGGTLAQHF	TGTGCCAGCAGCTTGGGCGGGGGGACTCTGGCCCAGCATTTT
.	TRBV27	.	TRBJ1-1	CASSLGGEAFF	TGTGCCAGCAGTTTAGGGGGGGAAGCTTTCTTT
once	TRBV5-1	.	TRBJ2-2	CASTLGGGSTGELFF	TGCGCCAGCACCTTGGGCGGGGGCAGCACCGGGGAGCTGTTTTTT
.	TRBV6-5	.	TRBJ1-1	CASTRGENTEAFF	TGTGCCAGCACCAGGGGAGAGAACACTGAAGCTTTCTTT
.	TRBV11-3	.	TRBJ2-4	CASSQSGRGRGKTIQYF	TGTGCCAGCAGCCAATCGGGAAGGGGGCGGGGAAAAACAATTCAGTACTTC
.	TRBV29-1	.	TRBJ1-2	CSVVFPRDITNYGYTF	TGCAGCGTTGTCTTCCCCCGGGACATTACTAACTATGGCTACACCTTC
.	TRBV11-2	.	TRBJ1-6	CASSLDETSSYNSPLHF	TGTGCCAGCAGCTTAGACGAGACTAGCTCCTATAATTCACCCCTCCACTTT
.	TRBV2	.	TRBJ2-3	CASRPNRRQSYTDTQYF	TGTGCCAGCAGGCCCAATCGTAGACAGTCTTACACAGATACGCAGTATTTT
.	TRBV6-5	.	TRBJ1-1	CASSDRPGSDTEAFF	TGTGCCAGCAGCGACCGCCCAGGATCGGACACTGAAGCTTTCTTT
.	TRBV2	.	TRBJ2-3	CASSSDTLSTDTQYF	TGTGCCAGCAGTTCCGACACCCTCAGCACAGATACGCAGTATTTT
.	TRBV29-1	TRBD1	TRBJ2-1	CSAHRGFSDNEQFF	TGCAGCGCTCACAGGGGCTTCAGCGACAATGAGCAGTTCTTC
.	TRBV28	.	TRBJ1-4	CATRPSGANEKLFF	TGTGCCACCAGGCCCTCTGGAGCTAATGAAAAACTGTTTTTT
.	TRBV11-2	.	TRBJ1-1	CASSSTEAFF	TGTGCCAGCTCCTCCACTGAAGCTTTCTTT
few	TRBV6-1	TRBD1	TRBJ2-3	CASTEGTGDTDTQYF	TGTGCCAGCACCGAGGGTACAGGGGACACAGATACGCAGTATTTT
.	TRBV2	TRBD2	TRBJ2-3	CASSLRGAGDTQYF	TGTGCCAGCAGTTTGCGGGGGGCAGGGGATACGCAGTATTTT
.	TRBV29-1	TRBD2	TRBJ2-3	CSVDGESGGTDTQYF	TGCAGCGTCGACGGAGAAAGCGGGGGCACAGATACGCAGTATTTT
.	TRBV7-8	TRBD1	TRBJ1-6	CASSLEGQGVLSSYNSPLHF	TGTGCCAGCAGCTTAGAGGGACAGGGGGTTCTGAGCTCCTATAATTCACCCCTCCACTTT
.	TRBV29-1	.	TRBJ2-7	CSVVRLTSSSYEQYF	TGCAGCGTTGTTCGGCTGACTTCCAGCTCCTACGAGCAGTACTTC
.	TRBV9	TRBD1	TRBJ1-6	CASSAGTGSSPLHF	TGTGCCAGCAGCGCCGGGACAGGGTCCTCACCCCTCCACTTT
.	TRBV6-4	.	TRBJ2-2	CASSDRGGNTGELFF	TGTGCCAGCAGTGACAGGGGCGGAAACACCGGGGAGCTGTTTTTT
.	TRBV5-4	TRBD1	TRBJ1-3	CASSLGQGALSGNTIYF	TGTGCCAGCAGCTTGGGACAGGGGGCTCTCTCTGGAAACACCATATATTTT
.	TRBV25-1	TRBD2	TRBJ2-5	CASSVVAGLQETQYF	TGTGCCAGCAGTGTGGTAGCGGGGCTTCAAGAGACCCAGTACTTC
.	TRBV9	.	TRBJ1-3	CASSPLGGAGGNTIYF	TGTGCCAGCAGCCCACTCGGGGGGGCAGGTGGAAACACCATATATTTT
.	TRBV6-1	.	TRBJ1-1	CASSEISPIGNTEAFF	TGTGCCAGCAGTGAAATTTCTCCCATCGGGAACACTGAAGCTTTCTTT
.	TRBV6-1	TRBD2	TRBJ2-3	CASSGTSADTQYF	TGTGCCAGCAGTGGTACTAGCGCAGATACGCAGTATTTT
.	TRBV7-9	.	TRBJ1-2	CASSPRSNYGYTF	TGTGCCAGCAGCCCGAGGAGCAACTATGGCTACACCTTC